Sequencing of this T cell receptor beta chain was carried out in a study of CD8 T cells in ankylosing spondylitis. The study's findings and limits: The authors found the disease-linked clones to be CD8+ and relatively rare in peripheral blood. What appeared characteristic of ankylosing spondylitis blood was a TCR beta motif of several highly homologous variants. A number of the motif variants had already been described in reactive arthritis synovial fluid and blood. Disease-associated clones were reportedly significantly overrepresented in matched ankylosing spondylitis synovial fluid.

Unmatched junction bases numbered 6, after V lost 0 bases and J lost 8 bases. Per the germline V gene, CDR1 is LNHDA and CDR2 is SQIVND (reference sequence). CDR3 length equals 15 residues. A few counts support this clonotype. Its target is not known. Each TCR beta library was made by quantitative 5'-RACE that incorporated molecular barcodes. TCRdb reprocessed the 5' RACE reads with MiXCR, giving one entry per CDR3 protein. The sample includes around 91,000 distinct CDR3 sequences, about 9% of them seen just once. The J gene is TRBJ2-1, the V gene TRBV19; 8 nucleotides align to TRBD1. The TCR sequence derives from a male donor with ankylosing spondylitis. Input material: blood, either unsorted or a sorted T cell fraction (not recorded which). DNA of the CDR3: TGTGCCAGTAGTATAGAGGACACGGACAGGGATGAGCAGTTCTTC. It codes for CASSIEDTDRDEQFF.